Each of the 24 T cell receptor beta chains below was sequenced from the same sample in a study of sequential checkpoint blockade in melanoma. Documented treatment: randomized to nivolumab then ipilimumab (arm A) or the reverse (arm B). The method was immunoSEQ multiplex PCR; TCRdb's version includes in-frame clones alone and lacks a portion of them. The data hold about 21,000 clones, with about 27% observed a single time. The source material was tumor tissue (inferred from file names), sampled from a patient given nivolumab and ipilimumab in sequence. These TCRs come from a human donor with melanoma.

The rearrangement links TRBV5-1 to TRBJ1-2; D is ambiguous. V lost 3 bases to trimming and J lost 4 bases, with 13 bases between them. This CDR3 is 14 amino acids long. Germline loops: CDR1 SGHRS, CDR2 YFSETQ. The CDR3 loop is CASSSSAAVYGYTF. In nucleotides, the CDR3 is TGCGCCAGCAGCTCCTCAGCCGCCGTCTATGGCTACACCTTC.

In the case of this clone: Germline and junction disagree at one end, which may indicate a read error. The V and J genes are TRBV6-4 and TRBJ2-4, with TRBD1 identical over 9 bases. The germline V gene has CDR1 MRHNA and CDR2 SNTAGT. The CDR3 extends over 12 amino acids. The CDR3, as DNA: TGTGCCAGCAGTGAAGAGGGGACAGGGAGGAACTTC. Translation: CASSEEGTGRNF.

This clone is medium-sized (0.01 to 0.1%) within its sample. V and J are TRBV23-1 and TRBJ2-7; D gene ambiguous. TRBV23-1 is assigned to the ORF class and has an uncertain function. Trimming left V 6 bases short and J 4 bases short, with 13 bases between. The length of the CDR3 is 13 residues. The CDR3 reads CASSQDVLYEQYF. The CDR3 DNA reads as TGCGCCAGCAGCCAAGATGTGCTGTACGAGCAGTACTTC.

This clone was counted ten times or more. This chain uses TRBV11-3 with TRBJ2-1; D assignment may be TRBD1 or TRBD2 (6 bases each). The CDR3 is made up of 15 amino acids. Germline CDR1 and CDR2: SGHNT and YENEEA. The V end was cut by 7 bases, the J end by 9 bases, with 22 bases between. The CDR3: CASILSGAVWSEQFF. CDR3 DNA sequence: TGTGCCAGCATTCTATCGGGGGCAGTTTGGAGTGAGCAGTTCTTC.

The chain employs TRBV6-8 and TRBJ1-4; D not resolved. The CDR3 contains 15 residues. Germline values: CDR1 MNHGY, CDR2 SAAAGT. Trimming pared 5 bases from V and 8 bases from J, leaving 18 bases between. The CDR3 protein is CASSRVRQSDEKLFF. The CDR3 DNA follows: TGTGCCAGCAGTCGTGTCAGGCAATCAGACGAAAAACTGTTTTTT.

This clone was detected a few times. The chain has TRBV11-3 and TRBJ1-1; D might be TRBD1 (5 bases). Deletions cut 1 base from V and 7 bases from J, with 16 bases between. The CDR3 has 15 residues. In germline, CDR1 is SGHNT, CDR2 YENEEA. In DNA, the CDR3 is TGTGCCAGCAGCTTAGTGGGCTCCCTGGGGGATGAAGCTTTCTTT. Protein sequence: CASSLVGSLGDEAFF.

This clone was found a few times. Other DNA sequences in this sample translate to the same CDR3. This chain connects TRBV6-8 to TRBJ1-1; 7 nucleotides align to TRBD1. Trimming removed 11 bases from V and 1 base from J; junction bases left unmatched: 4. Germline V gene sequence: CDR1 MNHGY, CDR2 SAAAGT. The CDR3 contains 12 residues. CDR3 bases: TGTGCCTCGCGGACAGGGAACACTGAAGCTTTCTTT. It encodes CASRTGNTEAFF.

V gene TRBV23-1 combines with J gene TRBJ1-1; D may be TRBD1 (5 bases). TRBV23-1 is classed as an ORF, of uncertain function. The CDR3 has 14 residues. V lost 10 bases and J 5 bases, leaving 20 bases between the germline ends. Here the CDR3 reads CAIHNGRVLTEAFF. The CDR3 DNA reads as TGCGCCATCCATAATGGCAGGGTATTAACTGAAGCTTTCTTT.

J is TRBJ1-1 and V is TRBV9; D unclear. V lost 3 bases and J lost 4, with 16 bases in between. The germline V gene encodes CDR1 SGDLS and CDR2 YYNGEE. This CDR3 is built from 15 residues. The CDR3 is CASSDQGSLGTEAFF. The CDR3 DNA sequence: TGTGCCAGCAGCGATCAAGGGAGCTTAGGCACTGAAGCTTTCTTT.

This clone was seen only a few times. The CDR3 sequence is CASSDPNSGNTIYF. In DNA form, the CDR3 reads TGTGCCAGCAGTGACCCGAACTCTGGAAACACCATATATTTT. The rearrangement links TRBV28 to TRBJ1-3; unclear D gene. Trimming removed 5 bases from V and 0 bases from J, with 8 bases in between. The CDR3 length is 14 residues. CDR1 and CDR2 from the germline V gene are MDHEN and SYDVKM. The full variable domain, its missing parts supplied by reference TRBV28 and TRBJ1-3, is DVKVTQSSRYLVKRTGEKVFLECVQDMDHENMFWYRQDPGLGLRLIYFSYDVKMKEKGDIPEGYSVSREKKERFSLILESASTNQTSMYLCASSDPNSGNTIYFGEGSWLTVV.

CDR3 amino acids: CASSALDEQFF. CDR3 sequence (DNA): TGTGCCAGCAGTGCCCTCGATGAGCAGTTCTTC. The chain combines TRBV6-7 with TRBJ2-1; D not certain. TRBV6-7 is reported as an ORF; its role is uncertain. The CDR3 has 11 residues. V was cut by 5 bases and J by 8 bases, with 7 bases left in between.

The V call is TRBV5-1, the J call TRBJ1-4; maybe TRBD1 (5 bases). Trimming took off 0 bases at V and 0 bases at J, with 12 bases between the two ends. Germline V gene lookup returns CDR1 SGHRS and CDR2 YFSETQ. This CDR3 spans 17 amino acids. CDR3 nucleotides: TGCGCCAGCAGCTTGGCCGCCCGGGGCTCAACTAATGAAAAACTGTTTTTT. Its protein product is CASSLAARGSTNEKLFF.

Within the sample, this clone is medium-sized. The J gene is TRBJ1-1, the V gene TRBV29-1, with a weak D call TRBD1 (6 bases). Between the trimmed V and J ends, which lost 7 bases and 1 base, there was a span of 10 bases. The CDR3 runs to 12 residues. Germline values: CDR1 SQVTM, CDR2 ANQGSEA. The CDR3 spells CSGMGANTEAFF. CDR3 bases: TGCAGCGGGATGGGGGCGAACACTGAAGCTTTCTTT.

The chain is built from TRBV6-8 and TRBJ2-7; D gene unclear. Germline lookup yields CDR1 MNHGY and CDR2 SAAAGT. Trimming pared 10 bases from V and 1 base from J, leaving 17 bases between. This CDR3 is built from 14 residues. In nucleotides, the CDR3 is TGTGCCACCGATTCACAGTTGGGGTCCTACGAGCAGTACTTC. This gives the protein CATDSQLGSYEQYF.

This clone was counted at least ten times. The chain links TRBV11-3 to TRBJ2-2; the D is unclear. CDR1 and CDR2 from the germline V gene are SGHNT and YENEEA. The CDR3 spans 16 residues. Trimming stripped 0 bases from V and 7 bases from J, with 15 bases between. CDR3 sequence (DNA): TGTGCCAGCAGCTTAGACTACCGAGATTTCGGCGGGGAGCTGTTTTTT. It codes for CASSLDYRDFGGELFF.

The CDR3 coding sequence is TGCGCCAGCAGTGAGTCGGGGGGAGTGAGCGAGCAGTACTTC. Translating it yields CASSESGGVSEQYF. The V call is TRBV10-1, the J call TRBJ2-7; tentatively, D is TRBD2 (6 bases). Trimming took 0 bases from V and 6 from J, leaving 12 bases between them. Germline assignment: CDR1 WNHNN and CDR2 SYGVQD (reference sequence). The CDR3 runs 14 residues.

This clone turned up a few times. J is TRBJ2-4 and V is TRBV11-3, with TRBD1 identical over 8 bases. Germline CDR1 is SGHNT and CDR2 is YENEEA. The V gene end was trimmed by 0 bases and the J gene end by 3 bases; junction bases not matched to a gene: 7. This CDR3 has 17 amino acids. The CDR3 sequence is CASSLDSTGAGKNIQYF. The CDR3 region has the DNA TGTGCCAGCAGCTTAGATTCGACAGGGGCGGGCAAAAACATTCAGTACTTC. Looking up the rest from reference TRBV11-3 and TRBJ2-4 gives the full variable domain: EAGVVQSPRYKIIEKKQPVAFWCNPISGHNTLYWYLQNLGQGPELLIRYENEEAVDDSQLPKDRFSAERLKGVDSTLKIQPAELGDSAVYLCASSLDSTGAGKNIQYFGAGTRLSVL.

By frequency in the sample, this clone is medium-sized. This rearrangement joins TRBV19 to TRBJ1-1; possibly TRBD1 for D (6 bases). This CDR3 is built from 15 residues. The V end lost 5 bases, the J end lost 0 bases, and 13 bases lay between the germline ends. CDR1 is LNHDA, CDR2 SQIVND, per germline (reference sequence). CDR3 DNA: TGTGCCAGTAGTTGGGGACAACTAATGAACACTGAAGCTTTCTTT. Its protein product is CASSWGQLMNTEAFF.

The table lists this clone with a few counts. The chain carries TRBV9 and TRBJ1-4; D is ambiguous. This CDR3 comprises 12 residues. Germline loops: CDR1 SGDLS, CDR2 YYNGEE. Trimming pared 4 bases from V and 4 bases from J, leaving 5 bases between. The CDR3 spells CASSSSNEKLFF. The CDR3 DNA sequence: TGTGCCAGCAGCTCAAGTAATGAAAAACTGTTTTTT.

This clone showed up just a few times. The CDR3 reads CASTLATGASYNEQFF. The DNA for the CDR3 is TGTGCCAGCACCCTCGCGACAGGGGCCTCCTACAATGAGCAGTTCTTC. This chain uses TRBV28 with TRBJ2-1; 8 nucleotides agree with TRBD1. This CDR3 is built from 16 residues. The germline V gene has CDR1 MDHEN and CDR2 SYDVKM. Trimming took 7 bases from V and 0 from J; bases not matched to a gene: 8.

The sample holds a few counts of this clone. The J gene is TRBJ1-6, the V gene TRBV6-8; D remains unclear. Germline CDR1 MNHGY, CDR2 SAAAGT. V gave up 5 bases and J gave up 6 bases, with 14 bases separating them. The CDR3 runs 15 residues. As DNA, the CDR3 is TGTGCCAGCAGTGTGGAAGGGATTCCTAATTCACCCCTCCACTTT. It encodes CASSVEGIPNSPLHF.

The chain couples TRBV6-8 to TRBJ1-2, with 8 bases lining up with TRBD1. The CDR3 is 13 amino acids. Germline V gives CDR1 MNHGY, CDR2 SAAAGT. Trimming took 7 bases from V and 4 from J; bases not matched to a gene: 5. This CDR3 reads CASTSTGAYGYTF. CDR3 coding DNA: TGTGCCAGCACTTCGACAGGGGCCTATGGCTACACCTTC.

CDR3 protein: CASSVESSSYEQYF. The DNA for the CDR3 is TGTGCCAGCAGCGTCGAATCGAGCTCCTACGAGCAGTACTTC. The chain carries TRBV9 and TRBJ2-7; D is unresolved. CDR1 SGDLS and CDR2 YYNGEE come from the germline V gene. Trimming removed 2 bases at V and 0 bases at J, with 9 bases between. CDR3 size: 14 residues.

This clone was counted a few times. The chain uses TRBV11-3 and TRBJ2-2, with D possibly being TRBD1 or TRBD2 (5 bases each). V shed 3 bases and J shed 5 bases, with 19 bases lying between them. Germline lookup yields CDR1 SGHNT and CDR2 YENEEA. This CDR3 comprises 17 residues. The CDR3 spells CASSLVGALSRTGELFF. The CDR3 nucleotides read TGTGCCAGCAGCTTGGTCGGGGCGCTTTCTCGGACCGGGGAGCTGTTTTTT.